Listed here are 4 T cell receptor beta chains from one sample, sequenced in a study of control samples from healthy donors and cancer patients. Generated by immunoSEQ multiplex PCR, the TCRdb table keeps only in-frame clones and is missing some. The table shows 53,000 or so clones, with about 85% occurring only once. The sequenced sample consisted of PBMCs. The source of these receptors is a man in his sixties with head and neck cancer.

V and J are TRBV29-1 and TRBJ2-3; possible D gene TRBD2, 7 bases. Trimming shortened V by 4 bases and J by 1 base, and 15 bases separated the two germline ends. The CDR3 consists of 15 residues. Germline loops: CDR1 SQVTM, CDR2 ANQGSEA. CDR3 sequence reads: CSVARGGLRTDTQYF. In DNA form, the CDR3 reads TGCAGCGTTGCGAGGGGGGGGCTTCGCACAGATACGCAGTATTTT.

The CDR3 loop is CASRRTGPNTEAFF. CDR3 in DNA: TGCGCCAGCAGAAGGACAGGGCCGAACACTGAAGCTTTCTTT. The chain is built from TRBV5-1 and TRBJ1-1; TRBD1 matches at 8 bases. Trimming at V came to 5 bases and at J to 1 base, leaving 4 bases not matched to a gene. Germline lookup yields CDR1 SGHRS and CDR2 YFSETQ. The CDR3 length is 14 residues.

V and J are TRBV7-2 and TRBJ1-2; 7 nucleotides match TRBD1. Trimming removed 5 bases from V and 0 bases from J; junction bases left unmatched: 6. Germline assignment: CDR1 SGHTA and CDR2 FQGNSA. CDR3 length equals 15 residues. The CDR3 bases are TGTGCCAGCAGCCTGACAGGGCTAACTAACTATGGCTACACCTTC. As protein: CASSLTGLTNYGYTF.

This sequence joins TRBV15 and TRBJ1-2, with 9 bases fitting TRBD1. The germline V gene has CDR1 LNHNV and CDR2 YYDKDF (reference sequence). The CDR3 contains 16 residues. V gave up 7 bases and J gave up 1 base; unmatched junction bases: 10. The CDR3 nucleotides read TGTGCCACCAACACGAAGGGACAGGGAAATAACTATGGCTACACCTTC. Its protein is CATNTKGQGNNYGYTF.